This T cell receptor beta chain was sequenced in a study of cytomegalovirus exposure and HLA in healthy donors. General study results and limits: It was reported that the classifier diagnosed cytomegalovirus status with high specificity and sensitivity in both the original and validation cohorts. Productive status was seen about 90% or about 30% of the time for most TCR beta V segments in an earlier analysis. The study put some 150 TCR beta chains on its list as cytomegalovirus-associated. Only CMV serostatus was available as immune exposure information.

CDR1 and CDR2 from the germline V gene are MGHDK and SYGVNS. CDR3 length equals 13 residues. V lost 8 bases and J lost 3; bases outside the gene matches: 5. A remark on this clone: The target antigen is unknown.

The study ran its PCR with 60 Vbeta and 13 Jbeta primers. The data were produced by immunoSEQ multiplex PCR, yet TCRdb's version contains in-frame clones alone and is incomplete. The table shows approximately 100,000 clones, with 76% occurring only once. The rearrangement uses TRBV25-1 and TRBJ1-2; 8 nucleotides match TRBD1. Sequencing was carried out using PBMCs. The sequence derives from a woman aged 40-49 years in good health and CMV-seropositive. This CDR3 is CASGKTGDYGYTF. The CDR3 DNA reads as TGTGCCAGCGGAAAGACAGGGGACTATGGCTACACCTTC.